A single sample is the source of the 8 T cell receptor beta chains below, sequenced in a study of regulatory T cells in long-lasting Graves disease. Sequencing libraries for TCR beta were prepared with iRepertoire HTBI primers and Arm-PCR of CDR3 regions. TCRdb itself ran the multiplex PCR reads through MiXCR, one entry per CDR3 protein. The sample contains about 420,000 distinct CDR3 sequences, about 15% of which appear only once. Regarding time point: newly diagnosed GD, antithyroid drugs for less than 3 months. Researchers made the TCR library from RNA that was extracted from PBMCs. The sample also formed part of further work on T cells in Graves' hyperthyroidism and ophthalmopathy.

The sample here was peripheral blood mononuclear cells (PBMCs), taken at new diagnosis, from a patient treated with antithyroid drugs. Receptors originate from a woman aged 18-29 years with Graves disease.

This clonotype turned up a few times. The CDR3 protein is CASSPPNAGATGELFF. CDR3 sequence (DNA): TGTGCCAGCTCACCACCGAACGCAGGGGCGACCGGGGAGCTGTTTTTT. This chain joins TRBV18 and TRBJ2-2; D is possibly TRBD1 (6 bases). Trimming stripped 0 bases from V and 5 bases from J, with 13 bases between. There are 16 residues in the CDR3. Germline loops: CDR1 KGHSH, CDR2 LQKENI.

On this clonotype itself: A clone one base away is much larger, so this may be a read error. This sequence joins TRBV7-3 and TRBJ2-5; D is undetermined. This CDR3 is 14 amino acids long. Germline V lookup: CDR1 SGHTA, CDR2 FQGTGA. The CDR3 loop reads CAGSLTHGKETQYF. The CDR3 region has the DNA TGTGCCGGCAGCTTAACGCACGGAAAAGAGACCCAGTACTTC.

The chain joins TRBV19 to TRBJ2-7; TRBD2 matches 12 bases. The V gene's germline CDR1 is LNHDA and CDR2 SQIVND (reference sequence). The CDR3 contains 16 residues. V was clipped by 3 bases and J by 4 bases; unmatched bases: 7. The CDR3 region is CASSISTSGRPYEQYF. The DNA for the CDR3 is TGTGCCAGTAGTATCTCGACTAGCGGGAGACCATACGAGCAGTACTTC.

The sample holds many counts of this clonotype. The chain recombines TRBV7-2 with TRBJ2-5; 8 nucleotides line up with TRBD2. The germline V gene encodes CDR1 SGHTA and CDR2 FQGNSA. CDR3 length equals 15 residues. V lost 5 bases, J lost 4 bases, and 9 bases stayed unmatched. The CDR3 DNA sequence: TGTGCCAGCAGCCTAGACGGGAGGGGCAGAGAGACCCAGTACTTC. Translated, it gives CASSLDGRGRETQYF.

This rearrangement joins TRBV10-3 to TRBJ2-3; D perhaps matches TRBD1 (5 bases). The CDR3 runs to 12 residues. Trimming removed 4 bases from V and 5 bases from J, with 7 bases in between. Germline V lookup: CDR1 ENHRY, CDR2 SYGVKD. The chain's CDR3 is CAISGGVDTQYF. The CDR3 coding sequence is TGTGCCATCAGTGGGGGCGTAGATACGCAGTATTTT.

In its sample, this clonotype was seen many times. The chain combines TRBV10-3 with TRBJ2-7; TRBD1 matches 10 bases. The CDR3 has 16 amino acids. Germline CDR1 reads ENHRY; CDR2 reads SYGVKD. V lost 7 bases and J lost 3; bases outside the gene matches: 12. The CDR3 spells CAIKTGTGDLYYEQYF. In DNA, the CDR3 is TGTGCCATCAAAACCGGGACAGGGGATTTATACTACGAGCAGTACTTC.

This clonotype was picked up a small number of times. This chain joins TRBV6-1 and TRBJ1-2; D gene ambiguous. V lost 5 bases and J 2 bases, leaving 9 bases between the germline ends. The germline CDR1 and CDR2 sequences are MNHNS and SASEGT. CDR3 length equals 13 residues. The CDR3 DNA sequence: TGTGCCAGCAGTAGGACTGTAAACTATGGCTACACCTTC. This sequence encodes CASSRTVNYGYTF.

This clonotype was seen a single time. The chain has TRBV6-2 or TRBV6-3 and TRBJ2-7; 7 nucleotides match TRBD2. The CDR3 runs 16 residues. The J segment lost 6 bases and the V segment lost 2 bases, leaving 13 bases of the junction unmatched. Looked up from germline, CDR1 is MNHEY and CDR2 is SVGEGT. CDR3 DNA sequence: TGTGCCAGCAGTTACCTTAGCGGGCCAATCCAATTCGAGCAGTACTTC. Translation: CASSYLSGPIQFEQYF.